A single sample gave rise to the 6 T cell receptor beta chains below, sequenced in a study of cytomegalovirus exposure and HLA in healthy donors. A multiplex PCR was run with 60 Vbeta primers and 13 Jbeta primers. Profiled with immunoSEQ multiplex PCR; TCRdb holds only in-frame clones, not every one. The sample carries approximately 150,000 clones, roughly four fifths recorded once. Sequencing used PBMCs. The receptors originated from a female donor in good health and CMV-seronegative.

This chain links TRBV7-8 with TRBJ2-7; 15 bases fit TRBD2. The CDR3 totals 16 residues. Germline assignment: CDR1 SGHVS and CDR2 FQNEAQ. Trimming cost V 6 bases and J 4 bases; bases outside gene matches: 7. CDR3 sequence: CASSGTSGRPFYEQYF. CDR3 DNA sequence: TGTGCCAGCAGTGGGACTAGCGGGAGGCCCTTTTACGAGCAGTACTTC.

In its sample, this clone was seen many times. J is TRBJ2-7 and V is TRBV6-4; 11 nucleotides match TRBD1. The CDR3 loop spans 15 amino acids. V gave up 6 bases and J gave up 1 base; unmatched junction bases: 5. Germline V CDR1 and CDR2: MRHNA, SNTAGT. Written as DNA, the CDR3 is TGTGCCAGCAGGGACCGGGACAGGGGGTCCTACGAGCAGTACTTC. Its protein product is CASRDRDRGSYEQYF.

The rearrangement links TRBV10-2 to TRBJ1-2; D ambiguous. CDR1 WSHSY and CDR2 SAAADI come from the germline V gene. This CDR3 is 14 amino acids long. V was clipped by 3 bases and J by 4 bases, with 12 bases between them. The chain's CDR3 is CASSDSGRAYGYTF. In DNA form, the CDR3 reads TGCGCCAGCAGTGATAGCGGACGGGCCTATGGCTACACCTTC.

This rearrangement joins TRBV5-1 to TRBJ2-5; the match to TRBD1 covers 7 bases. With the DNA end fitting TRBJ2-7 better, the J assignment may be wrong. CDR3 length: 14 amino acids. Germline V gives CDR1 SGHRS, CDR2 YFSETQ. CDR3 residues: CASSQTGTSYEQYF. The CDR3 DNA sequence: TGCGCCAGCAGCCAGACAGGGACCTCCTACGAGCAGTACTTC.

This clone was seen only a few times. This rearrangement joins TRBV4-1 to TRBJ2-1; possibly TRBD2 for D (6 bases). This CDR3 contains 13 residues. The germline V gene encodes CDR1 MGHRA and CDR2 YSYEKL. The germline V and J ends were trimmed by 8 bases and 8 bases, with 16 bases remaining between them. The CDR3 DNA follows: TGCGCCAGCCACCGAGCGGGTGAGGATGAGCAGTTCTTC. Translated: CASHRAGEDEQFF.

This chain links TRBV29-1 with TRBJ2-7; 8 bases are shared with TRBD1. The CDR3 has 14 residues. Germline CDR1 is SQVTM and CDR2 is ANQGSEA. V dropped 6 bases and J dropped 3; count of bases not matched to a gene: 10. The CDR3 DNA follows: TGCAGCGTCGCCGGACAGGGAGGTAACTACGAGCAGTACTTC. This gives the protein CSVAGQGGNYEQYF.